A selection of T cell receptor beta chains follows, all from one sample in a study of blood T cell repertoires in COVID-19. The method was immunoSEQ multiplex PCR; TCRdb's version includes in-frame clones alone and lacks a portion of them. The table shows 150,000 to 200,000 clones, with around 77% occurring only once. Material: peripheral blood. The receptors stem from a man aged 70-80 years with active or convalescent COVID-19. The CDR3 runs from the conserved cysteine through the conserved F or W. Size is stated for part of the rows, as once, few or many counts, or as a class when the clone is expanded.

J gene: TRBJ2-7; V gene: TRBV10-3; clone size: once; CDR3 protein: CAISESLVTGLAGTSYEQYF
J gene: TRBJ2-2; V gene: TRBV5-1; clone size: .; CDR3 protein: CASSGGQGENTGELFF
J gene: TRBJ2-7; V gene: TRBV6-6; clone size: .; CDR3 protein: CASSMGGTYEQYF
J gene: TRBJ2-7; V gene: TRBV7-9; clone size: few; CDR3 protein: CASSLMTGALVEQYF
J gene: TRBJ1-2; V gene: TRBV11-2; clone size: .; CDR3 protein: CASSLDLTGANYGYTF
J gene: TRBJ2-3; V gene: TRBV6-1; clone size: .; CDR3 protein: CASSDGGRGGRDTQYF
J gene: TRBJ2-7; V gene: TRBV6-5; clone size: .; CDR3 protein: CASSSQGGSSYEQYF
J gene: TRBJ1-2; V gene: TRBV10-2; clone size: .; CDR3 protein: CASSESATGDGYTF
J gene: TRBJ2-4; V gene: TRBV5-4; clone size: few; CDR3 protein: CASSLGGVENIQYF
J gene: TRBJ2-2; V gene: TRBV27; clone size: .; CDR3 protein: CASSFGVRWRDPSNTGELFF
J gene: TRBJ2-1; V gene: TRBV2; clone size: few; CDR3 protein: CASSAGLAQDNEQFF
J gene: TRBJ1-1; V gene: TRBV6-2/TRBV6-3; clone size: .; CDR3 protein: CASSYMSGGTEAFF
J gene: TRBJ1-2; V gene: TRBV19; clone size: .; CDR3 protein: CASSIRGHIYGYTF
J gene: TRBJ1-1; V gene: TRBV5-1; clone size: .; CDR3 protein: CASSFRKPGGTEAFF
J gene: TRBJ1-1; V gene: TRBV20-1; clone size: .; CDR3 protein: CSATEVDSYEAFF
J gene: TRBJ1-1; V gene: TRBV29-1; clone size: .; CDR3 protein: CSVAMTGGGYTEAFF
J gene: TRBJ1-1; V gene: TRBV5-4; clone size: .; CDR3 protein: CASSLGTGGTEAFF
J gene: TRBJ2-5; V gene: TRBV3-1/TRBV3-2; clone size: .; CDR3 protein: CASSQVLAGIQETQYF
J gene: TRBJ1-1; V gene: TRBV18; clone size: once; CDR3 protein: CASSPGLANTEAFF
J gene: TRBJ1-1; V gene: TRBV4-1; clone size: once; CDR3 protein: CASSQDFRGEAFF
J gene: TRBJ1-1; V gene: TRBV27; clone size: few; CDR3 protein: CASGGLGRRNTEAFF
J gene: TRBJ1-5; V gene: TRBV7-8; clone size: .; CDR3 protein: CASSLTSGQPQNQPQHF
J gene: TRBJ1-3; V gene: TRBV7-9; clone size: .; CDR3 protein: CASRAGGSSGNTIYF
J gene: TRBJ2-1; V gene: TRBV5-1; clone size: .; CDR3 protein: CASSTQTGGNEQFF
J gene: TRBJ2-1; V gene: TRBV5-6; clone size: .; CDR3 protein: CASSLVVGAGAYNEQFF
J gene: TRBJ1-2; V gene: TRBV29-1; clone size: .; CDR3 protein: CSASDGYTF
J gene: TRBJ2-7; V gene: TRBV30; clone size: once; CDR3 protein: CAWSRTGLGEQYF
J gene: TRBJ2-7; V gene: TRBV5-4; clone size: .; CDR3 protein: CASSLGWAGQNTYEQYF
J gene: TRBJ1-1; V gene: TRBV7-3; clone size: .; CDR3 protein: CASSQDRDVNTEAFF
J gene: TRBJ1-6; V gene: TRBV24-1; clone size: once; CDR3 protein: CAPFKTKGQGRRSPLHF
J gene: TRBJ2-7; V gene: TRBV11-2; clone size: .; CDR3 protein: CASSWRPYEQYF
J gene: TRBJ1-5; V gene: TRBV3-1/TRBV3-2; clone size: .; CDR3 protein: CASSQQGSGQPQHF
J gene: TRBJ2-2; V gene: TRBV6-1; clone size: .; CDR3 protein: CASSEVGTTLRELFF